This T cell receptor beta chain was sequenced during a study of beta chain features in type 1 diabetes. Broader study findings: Type 1 diabetes patients showed a moderate but significant shortening of TCRB CDR3s in all four CD4+ subsets.

This CDR3 is built from 18 residues. Per germline, CDR1 SGHTA and CDR2 FQGNSA. The ends lost 2 bases at V and 9 bases at J; junction bases unmatched: 15. Note on this clone: No antigen is known for it.

As every portion of the isolated RNA was reverse transcribed, the sequencing read expressed TCRB transcripts. Sequenced by immunoSEQ multiplex PCR; TCRdb stores in-frame clones only, minus some. Of approximately 600,000 clones listed, around 12% were seen once; the top ten hold 0.095% to 0.15%. Sequences were obtained from naive CD4+ T cells from blood. The rearrangement uses TRBV7-2 and TRBJ2-1; 11 bases map to TRBD1. The TCR sequence derives from a man under 40 with type 1 diabetes. This CDR3 reads CASSLYRAGQGVNGEQFF. Here the CDR3 DNA reads TGTGCCAGCAGCTTATATAGAGCGGGACAGGGGGTTAACGGTGAGCAGTTCTTC.